Detailed here is one T cell receptor beta chain. As yet, its antigen is unknown. Survey-level immunoSEQ v3.0 assays were run. TCRdb's copy holds only in-frame clones and misses some; the assay was immunoSEQ multiplex PCR. Of approximately 33,000 clones detected, around 85% appear once; the ten largest clones hold 3% to 4.5%. CDR1 and CDR2 (germline): SGDLS, YYNGEE. This CDR3 has 13 residues. Deletions cut 1 base from V and 2 bases from J, with 6 bases between. This specimen comes from a study of long-term antiretroviral therapy in people with HIV. Regarding the study as a whole: The study found narrower CDR3 length ranges in HIV repertoires than in controls. Diversity measured after ART increased yet remained under transplant donor controls. Regardless of time point, clones expanded before ART dominated the repertoire.

Before DNA extraction, roughly 0.95-10 million cryopreserved PBMC were held in the samples. The origin of this receptor is a man aged 18 to 29 with HIV. Sequenced here: unsorted PBMCs, sampled 0.8 years before starting antiretroviral therapy. This sequence joins TRBV9 and TRBJ1-1, with unresolved D. In DNA, the CDR3 is TGTGCCAGCAGCGTAATTGTAAACACTGAAGCTTTCTTT. Its protein product is CASSVIVNTEAFF.